The 15 T cell receptor beta chains reported below all come from one sample, sequenced in a study of blood T cell repertoires in COVID-19. Clones were sequenced by immunoSEQ multiplex PCR, and TCRdb holds only the in-frame ones, with some missing. The sample consists of around 260,000 clones, 70% to 90% of them appearing once. Sequencing was performed on PBMCs or T cells enriched from blood (not recorded which). These receptors came from a woman in her twenties or thirties who had recovered from COVID-19.

CDR3 region: CASSPSRPGSSRNTIYF. CDR3 DNA sequence: TGTGCCAGCAGCCCCTCTCGCCCGGGGAGCAGTAGAAACACCATATATTTT. J is TRBJ1-3 and V is TRBV28; D is ambiguous. Trimming pared 6 bases from V and 5 bases from J, leaving 23 bases between. The CDR3 extends over 17 amino acids. Germline V lookup: CDR1 MDHEN, CDR2 SYDVKM. Full variable domain (missing parts from reference TRBV28 and TRBJ1-3): DVKVTQSSRYLVKRTGEKVFLECVQDMDHENMFWYRQDPGLGLRLIYFSYDVKMKEKGDIPEGYSVSREKKERFSLILESASTNQTSMYLCASSPSRPGSSRNTIYFGEGSWLTVV.

This sequence joins TRBV28 and TRBJ1-3, with 7 bases lining up with TRBD1. CDR1 and CDR2 from the germline V gene are MDHEN and SYDVKM. This CDR3 contains 14 residues. With 4 bases clipped from V and 1 base from J, the junction kept 1 base outside the gene matches. The CDR3 loop is CASSSTGSGNTIYF. For the CDR3, the DNA is TGTGCCAGCAGTTCGACAGGGTCTGGAAACACCATATATTTT.

The V gene is TRBV28, the J gene TRBJ1-5; D is uncertain. The CDR3 has 15 amino acids. CDR1 and CDR2 (germline): MDHEN, SYDVKM. V was pared by 10 bases and J by 3 bases, with 19 bases between. The DNA for the CDR3 is TGTGCCACCAAACCCGCCCTCGGGTCCAATCAGCCCCAGCATTTT. Translation gives CATKPALGSNQPQHF.

The gene calls are TRBV7-9 and TRBJ2-7, with unresolved D. This CDR3 is 13 amino acids long. Germline V CDR1 and CDR2: SEHNR, FQNEAQ (reference sequence). The V end lost 1 base, the J end lost 3 bases, and 7 bases lay between the germline ends. CDR3: CASSLVVSYEQYF. In DNA, the CDR3 is TGTGCCAGCAGCTTAGTCGTCAGCTACGAGCAGTACTTC.

The rearrangement uses TRBV3-1 (or the pseudogene TRBV3-2) and TRBJ2-7, with TRBD1 as a possible D gene (5 bases). V lost 5 bases to trimming and J lost 2 bases, with 19 bases between them. From germline, CDR1 is LGHDT and CDR2 YNNKEL (reference sequence). The CDR3 loop spans 16 amino acids. This CDR3 reads CASSKQGIKAAYEQYF. The CDR3 coding sequence is TGTGCCAGCAGCAAGCAGGGAATTAAGGCCGCCTACGAGCAGTACTTC.

The chain joins TRBV28 to TRBJ2-7, with TRBD1 as a possible D gene (6 bases). CDR1 is MDHEN, CDR2 SYDVKM, per germline. The CDR3 is 16 amino acids. Trimming pared 4 bases from V and 1 base from J, leaving 17 bases between. CDR3 sequence reads: CASSWGWGQPSYEQYF. DNA of the CDR3: TGTGCCAGCAGTTGGGGTTGGGGACAACCTTCCTACGAGCAGTACTTC.

Comments on this clone: Within the sample, other DNA sequences also encode this same CDR3. The chain carries TRBV9 and TRBJ2-1; D unclear. Germline CDR1 and CDR2: SGDLS and YYNGEE. This CDR3 is 15 amino acids long. Trimming shortened V by 0 bases and J by 0 bases, and 7 bases separated the two germline ends. The CDR3 DNA follows: TGTGCCAGCAGCGTAGGAAGGAGCTCCTACAATGAGCAGTTCTTC. Translation: CASSVGRSSYNEQFF.

V usage is TRBV6-5 and J usage is TRBJ1-4; D is possibly TRBD1 (5 bases). In germline, CDR1 is MNHEY, CDR2 SVGAGI. The CDR3 covers 13 residues. V was shortened by 9 bases and J by 7 bases, with 15 bases between the two germline ends. CDR3 DNA sequence: TGTGCCAGTAGTCTGGGGCCCGGTGAAAAACTGTTTTTT. Translating it yields CASSLGPGEKLFF.

The chain recombines TRBV19 with TRBJ2-7, with no clear D. The CDR3 runs 14 residues. Germline CDR1 reads LNHDA; CDR2 reads SQIVND (reference sequence). With 5 bases removed from V and 3 bases from J, the gap between germline ends came to 14 bases. Written as DNA, the CDR3 is TGTGCCAGTAGTCTTACATCAACCCTCTACGAGCAGTACTTC. Translated, it gives CASSLTSTLYEQYF.

This clone was found once. The chain has TRBV5-1 and TRBJ2-7; D is undetermined. Trimming removed 2 bases from V and 1 base from J, with 7 bases in between. The CDR3 loop spans 13 amino acids. Germline lookup yields CDR1 SGHRS and CDR2 YFSETQ. DNA of the CDR3: TGCGCCAGCAGCTTCCGGAGTTCCTACGAGCAGTACTTC. This sequence encodes CASSFRSSYEQYF.

This chain links TRBV21-1 with TRBJ2-1; TRBD2, as called in the table, went unchecked against the DNA. TRBV21-1 is recorded as a pseudogene. This CDR3 is 16 amino acids long. The CDR3 DNA follows: TGTGCCAGCAGCAAAGGGAAGCGGGGGTACTACAATGAGCAGTTCTTC. Translated: CASSKGKRGYYNEQFF.

The J gene is TRBJ2-3, the V gene TRBV24-1; 7 bases align to TRBD1. This CDR3 spans 15 amino acids. Germline loops: CDR1 KGHDR, CDR2 SFDVKD. J lost 5 bases, V lost 5 bases, and 9 bases had no gene match. The CDR3 DNA sequence: TGTGCCACCAGTGCGACCCGGACAGGCCAAGATACGCAGTATTTT. Its translation: CATSATRTGQDTQYF.

This clone was observed a few times. DNA for the CDR3: TGTGCCACCAGCAGAGATCGGGAGGCCTACGAGCAGTACTTC. Residues: CATSRDREAYEQYF. The genes are TRBV15 and TRBJ2-7; 7 bases map to TRBD2. CDR1 and CDR2 (germline): LNHNV, YYDKDF (reference sequence). Trimming took 0 bases from V and 2 from J; bases not matched to a gene: 1. CDR3 length: 14 amino acids.

The CDR3 sequence is CASSLGGVRSNQPQHF. CDR3 nucleotide sequence: TGTGCCAGCAGCTTAGGGGGCGTCCGTAGCAATCAGCCCCAGCATTTT. The genes are TRBV7-2 and TRBJ1-5; D is perhaps TRBD1 (5 bases). V shed 1 base and J shed 0 bases, with 10 bases lying between them. The CDR3 covers 16 residues. Germline-derived CDR1 and CDR2 are SGHTA and FQGNSA.

The V gene is TRBV6-5, the J gene TRBJ1-1, with no clear D. Trimming left V 11 bases short and J 1 base short, with 11 bases between. Germline values: CDR1 MNHEY, CDR2 SVGAGI. The CDR3 is 12 amino acids. This chain's CDR3 is CAVGDPNTEAFF. In DNA, the CDR3 is TGTGCCGTCGGAGACCCGAACACTGAAGCTTTCTTT.